The clone carrying this T cell receptor (beta chain) appeared a few times. V lost 2 bases and J lost 9, with 18 bases in between. The CDR3 loop spans 15 amino acids. CDR1 and CDR2 (germline): MGHDK, SYGVNS. This specimen belongs to a study of blood T cell repertoires in COVID-19. About the study: Sources were T cells, B-cell-depleted T cells, or PBMCs; the material itself was cDNA or gDNA.

This study enrolled people aged about 18 to 100 from under 25 US geographic areas. Cohorts were based on clinical histories the participants reported. Two consecutive negative NP/OP PCR tests, clearance, or resolved symptoms defined Cohort 3 recovery. The data were produced by immunoSEQ multiplex PCR, yet TCRdb's version contains in-frame clones alone and is incomplete. The sample contains some 420,000 clones, around 87% of which appear only once. The rearrangement joins TRBV25-1 to TRBJ2-3, with D possibly matching TRBD2 (6 bases). The sequencing input was PBMCs or T cells enriched from blood (not recorded which). This receptor was identified in a man aged 30 to 39 who had recovered from COVID-19. In DNA, the CDR3 is TGTGCCAGCAGTGAACGCAATCGGGAGAGGCGCACGCAGTATTTT. Protein sequence: CASSERNRERRTQYF.